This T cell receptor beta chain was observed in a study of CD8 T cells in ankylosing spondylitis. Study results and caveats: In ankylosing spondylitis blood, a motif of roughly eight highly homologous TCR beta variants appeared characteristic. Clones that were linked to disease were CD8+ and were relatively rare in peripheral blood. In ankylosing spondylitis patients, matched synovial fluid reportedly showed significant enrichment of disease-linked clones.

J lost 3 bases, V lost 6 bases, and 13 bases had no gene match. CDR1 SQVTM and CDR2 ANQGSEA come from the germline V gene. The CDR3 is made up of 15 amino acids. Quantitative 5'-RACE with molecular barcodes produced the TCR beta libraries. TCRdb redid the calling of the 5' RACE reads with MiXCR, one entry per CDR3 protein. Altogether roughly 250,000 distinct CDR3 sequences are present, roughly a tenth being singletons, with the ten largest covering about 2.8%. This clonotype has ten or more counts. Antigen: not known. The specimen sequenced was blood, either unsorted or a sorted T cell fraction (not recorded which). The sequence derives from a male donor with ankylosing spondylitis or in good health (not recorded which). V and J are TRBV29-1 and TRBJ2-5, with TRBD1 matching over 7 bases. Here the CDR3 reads CSVETGSAFEETQYF. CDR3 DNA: TGCAGCGTCGAGACAGGGTCGGCTTTCGAAGAGACCCAGTACTTC.